Here is one T cell receptor beta chain with its context. The assay was immunoSEQ multiplex PCR, and TCRdb's table has in-frame clones only and misses some. The sample lists about 85,000 clones; 94% were seen once. V was shortened by 4 bases and J by 0 bases, with 12 bases between the two germline ends. Per the germline V gene, CDR1 is LNHNV and CDR2 is YYDKDF (reference sequence). This CDR3 is built from 16 residues. These data come from a study of technical replicates of blood from a handful of donors. The chain employs TRBV15 and TRBJ1-4; D gene ambiguous. The material sequenced was T cells isolated from PBMCs. The receptor was isolated from a human donor in good health. For the CDR3, the DNA is TGTGCCACCAGCAAAAGCTACAGTGCAACTAATGAAAAACTGTTTTTT. This sequence encodes CATSKSYSATNEKLFF. The whole variable domain, remainder taken from reference TRBV15 and TRBJ1-4, is DAMVIQNPRYQVTQFGKPVTLSCSQTLNHNVMYWYQQKSSQAPKLLFHYYDKDFNNEADTPDNFQSRRPNTSFCFLDIRSPGLGDTAMYLCATSKSYSATNEKLFFGSGTQLSVL.